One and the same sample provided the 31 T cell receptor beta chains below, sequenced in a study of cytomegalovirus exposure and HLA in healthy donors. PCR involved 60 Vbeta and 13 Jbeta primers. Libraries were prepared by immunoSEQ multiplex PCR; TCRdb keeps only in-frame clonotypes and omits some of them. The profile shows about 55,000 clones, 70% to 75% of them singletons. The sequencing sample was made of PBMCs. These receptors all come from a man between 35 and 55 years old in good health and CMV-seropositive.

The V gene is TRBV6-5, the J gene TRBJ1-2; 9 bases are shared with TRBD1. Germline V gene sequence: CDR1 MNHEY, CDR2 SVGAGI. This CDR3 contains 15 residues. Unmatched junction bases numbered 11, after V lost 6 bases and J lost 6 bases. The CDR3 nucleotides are TGTGCCAGCAGCCACCCAAGACAGGGGGAAGATGGCTACACCTTC. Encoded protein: CASSHPRQGEDGYTF.

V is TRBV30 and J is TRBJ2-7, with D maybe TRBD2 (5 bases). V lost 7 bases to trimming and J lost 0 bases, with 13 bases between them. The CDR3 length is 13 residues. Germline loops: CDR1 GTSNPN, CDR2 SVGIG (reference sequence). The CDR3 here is CALAVGSSYEQYF. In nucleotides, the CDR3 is TGTGCCTTGGCCGTTGGGAGCTCCTACGAGCAGTACTTC.

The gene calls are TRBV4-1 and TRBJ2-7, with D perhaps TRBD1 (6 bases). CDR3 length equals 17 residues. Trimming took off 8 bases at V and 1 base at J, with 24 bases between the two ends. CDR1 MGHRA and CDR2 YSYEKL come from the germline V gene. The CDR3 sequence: CASALENLPQGSYEQYF. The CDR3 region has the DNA TGCGCCAGCGCCCTAGAAAACCTCCCACAGGGTTCCTACGAGCAGTACTTC.

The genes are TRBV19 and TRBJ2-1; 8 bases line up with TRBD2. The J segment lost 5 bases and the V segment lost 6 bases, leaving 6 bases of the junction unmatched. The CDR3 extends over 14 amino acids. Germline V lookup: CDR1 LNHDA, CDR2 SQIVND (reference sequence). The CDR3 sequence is CASSRGGWDNEQFF. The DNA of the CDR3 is TGTGCCAGTAGCCGGGGGGGGTGGGACAATGAGCAGTTCTTC.

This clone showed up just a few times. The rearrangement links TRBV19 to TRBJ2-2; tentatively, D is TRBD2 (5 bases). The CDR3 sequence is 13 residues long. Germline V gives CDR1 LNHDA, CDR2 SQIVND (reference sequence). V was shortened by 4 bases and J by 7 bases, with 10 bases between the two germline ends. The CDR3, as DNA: TGTGCCAGTAGTAAAAGTGGAGGCGGGGAGCTGTTTTTT. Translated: CASSKSGGGELFF. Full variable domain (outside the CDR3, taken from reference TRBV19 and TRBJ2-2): DGGITQSPKYLFRKEGQNVTLSCEQNLNHDAMYWYRQDPGQGLRLIYYSQIVNDFQKGDIAEGYSVSREKKESFPLTVTSAQKNPTAFYLCASSKSGGGELFFGEGSRLTVL.

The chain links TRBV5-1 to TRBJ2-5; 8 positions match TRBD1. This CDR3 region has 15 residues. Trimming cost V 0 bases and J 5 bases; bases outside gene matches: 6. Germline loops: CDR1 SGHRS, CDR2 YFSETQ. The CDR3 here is CASSLAGGRRETQYF. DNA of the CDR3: TGCGCCAGCAGCTTGGCAGGGGGCCGAAGGGAGACCCAGTACTTC.

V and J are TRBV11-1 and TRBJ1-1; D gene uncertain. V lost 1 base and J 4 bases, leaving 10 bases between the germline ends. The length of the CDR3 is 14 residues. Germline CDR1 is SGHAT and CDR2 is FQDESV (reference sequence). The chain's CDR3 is CASSLDAGFTEAFF. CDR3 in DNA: TGTGCCAGCAGCTTAGACGCGGGTTTCACTGAAGCTTTCTTT.

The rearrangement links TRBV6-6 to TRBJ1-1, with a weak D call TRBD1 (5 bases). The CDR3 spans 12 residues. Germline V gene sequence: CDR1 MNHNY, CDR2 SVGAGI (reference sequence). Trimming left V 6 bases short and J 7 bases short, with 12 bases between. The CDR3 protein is CASSDPDSEAFF. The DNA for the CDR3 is TGTGCCAGCAGCGACCCTGACAGTGAAGCTTTCTTT.

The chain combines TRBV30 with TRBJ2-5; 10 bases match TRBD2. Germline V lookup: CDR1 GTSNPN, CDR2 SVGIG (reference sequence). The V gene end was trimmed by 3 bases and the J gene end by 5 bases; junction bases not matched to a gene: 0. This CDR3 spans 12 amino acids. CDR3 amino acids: CAWRTSGETQYF. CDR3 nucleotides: TGTGCCTGGAGGACTAGCGGGGAGACCCAGTACTTC.

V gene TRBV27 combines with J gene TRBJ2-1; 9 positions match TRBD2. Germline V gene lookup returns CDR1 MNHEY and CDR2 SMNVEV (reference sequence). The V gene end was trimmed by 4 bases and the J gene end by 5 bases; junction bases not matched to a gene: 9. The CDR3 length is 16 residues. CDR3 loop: CASSSPLGGGDNEQFF. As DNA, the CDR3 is TGTGCCAGCAGTTCCCCCTTGGGCGGGGGGGACAATGAGCAGTTCTTC.

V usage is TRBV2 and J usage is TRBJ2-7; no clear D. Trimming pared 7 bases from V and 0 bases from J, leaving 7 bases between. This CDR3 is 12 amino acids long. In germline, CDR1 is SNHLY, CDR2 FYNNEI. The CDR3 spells CASTPDSYEQYF. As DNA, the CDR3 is TGTGCCAGCACCCCAGACTCCTACGAGCAGTACTTC.

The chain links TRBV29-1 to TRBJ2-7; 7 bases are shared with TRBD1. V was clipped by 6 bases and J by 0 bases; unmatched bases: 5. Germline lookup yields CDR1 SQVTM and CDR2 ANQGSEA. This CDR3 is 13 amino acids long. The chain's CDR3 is CSVRDRYSYEQYF. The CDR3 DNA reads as TGCAGCGTCCGGGACAGATACTCCTACGAGCAGTACTTC.

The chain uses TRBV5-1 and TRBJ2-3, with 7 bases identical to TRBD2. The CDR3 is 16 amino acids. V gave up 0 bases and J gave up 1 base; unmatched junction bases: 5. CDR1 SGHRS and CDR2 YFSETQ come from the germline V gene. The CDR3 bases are TGCGCCAGCAGCTTGGGAGTTGGGGGGGGCACAGATACGCAGTATTTT. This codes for CASSLGVGGGTDTQYF.

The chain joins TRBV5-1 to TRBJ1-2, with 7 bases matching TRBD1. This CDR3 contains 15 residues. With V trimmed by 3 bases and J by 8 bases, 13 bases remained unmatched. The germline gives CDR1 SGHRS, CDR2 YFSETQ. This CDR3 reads CASSSFRQGARGYTF. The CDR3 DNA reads TGCGCCAGCAGCTCGTTTAGACAGGGTGCACGGGGCTACACCTTC.

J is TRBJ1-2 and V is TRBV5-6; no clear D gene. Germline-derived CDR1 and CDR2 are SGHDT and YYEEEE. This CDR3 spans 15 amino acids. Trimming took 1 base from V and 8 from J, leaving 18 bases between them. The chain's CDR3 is CASSLWVRPGSGYTF. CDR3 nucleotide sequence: TGTGCCAGCAGCTTGTGGGTAAGGCCGGGAAGCGGCTACACCTTC.

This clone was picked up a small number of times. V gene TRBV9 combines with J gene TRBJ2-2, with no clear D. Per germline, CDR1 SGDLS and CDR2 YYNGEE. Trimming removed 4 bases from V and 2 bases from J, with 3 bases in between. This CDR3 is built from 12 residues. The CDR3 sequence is CASSLNTGELFF. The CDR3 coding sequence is TGTGCCAGCAGCCTCAACACCGGGGAGCTGTTTTTT.

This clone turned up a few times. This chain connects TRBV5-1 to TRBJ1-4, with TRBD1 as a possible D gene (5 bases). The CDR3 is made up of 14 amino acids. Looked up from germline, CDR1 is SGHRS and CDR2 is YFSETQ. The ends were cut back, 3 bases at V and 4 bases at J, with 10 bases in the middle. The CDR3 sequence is CASSSDSYNEKLFF. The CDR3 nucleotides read TGCGCCAGCAGCTCCGACAGCTATAATGAAAAACTGTTTTTT.

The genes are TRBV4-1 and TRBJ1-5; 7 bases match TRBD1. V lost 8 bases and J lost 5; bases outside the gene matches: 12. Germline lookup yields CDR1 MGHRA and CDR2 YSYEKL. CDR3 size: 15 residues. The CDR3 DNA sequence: TGCGCCAGCGCTAATCAACAGGGGATCTATCAGCCCCAGCATTTT. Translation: CASANQQGIYQPQHF.

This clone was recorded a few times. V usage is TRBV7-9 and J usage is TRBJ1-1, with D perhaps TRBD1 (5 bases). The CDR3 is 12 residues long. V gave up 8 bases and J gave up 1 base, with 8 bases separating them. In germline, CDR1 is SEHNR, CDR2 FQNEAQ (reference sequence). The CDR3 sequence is CASDTGNTEAFF. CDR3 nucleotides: TGTGCCAGCGACACAGGGAACACTGAAGCTTTCTTT.

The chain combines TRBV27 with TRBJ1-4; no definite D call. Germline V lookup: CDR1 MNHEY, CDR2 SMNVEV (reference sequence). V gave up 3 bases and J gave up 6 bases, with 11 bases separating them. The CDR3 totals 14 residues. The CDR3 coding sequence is TGTGCCAGCAGTTTTCGGAGGCCCTATGAAAAACTGTTTTTT. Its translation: CASSFRRPYEKLFF. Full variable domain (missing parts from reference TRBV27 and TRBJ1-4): EAQVTQNPRYLITVTGKKLTVTCSQNMNHEYMSWYRQDPGLGLRQIYYSMNVEVTDKGDVPEGYKVSRKEKRNFPLILESPSPNQTSLYFCASSFRRPYEKLFFGSGTQLSVL.

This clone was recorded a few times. Written as DNA, the CDR3 is TGCAGTGCGCAGGGTACCAATGAGCAGTTCTTC. This encodes CSAQGTNEQFF. The chain recombines TRBV20-1 with TRBJ2-1; TRBD1 is a possible D gene (5 bases). Germline CDR1 DFQATT, CDR2 SNEGSKA (reference sequence). V was pared by 6 bases and J by 6 bases, with 9 bases between. CDR3 size: 11 residues.

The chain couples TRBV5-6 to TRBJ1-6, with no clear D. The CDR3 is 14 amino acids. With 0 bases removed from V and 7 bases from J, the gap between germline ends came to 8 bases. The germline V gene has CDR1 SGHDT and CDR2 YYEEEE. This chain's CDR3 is CASSLGQTNSPLHF. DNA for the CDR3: TGTGCCAGCAGCTTGGGACAAACAAATTCACCCCTCCACTTT.

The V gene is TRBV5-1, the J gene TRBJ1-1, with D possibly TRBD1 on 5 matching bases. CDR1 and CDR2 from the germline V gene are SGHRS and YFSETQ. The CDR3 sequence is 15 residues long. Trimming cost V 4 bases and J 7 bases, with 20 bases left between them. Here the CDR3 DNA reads TGCGCCAGCAGCAACGACGTACCATTTCAGGGTGAAGCTTTCTTT. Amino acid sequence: CASSNDVPFQGEAFF.

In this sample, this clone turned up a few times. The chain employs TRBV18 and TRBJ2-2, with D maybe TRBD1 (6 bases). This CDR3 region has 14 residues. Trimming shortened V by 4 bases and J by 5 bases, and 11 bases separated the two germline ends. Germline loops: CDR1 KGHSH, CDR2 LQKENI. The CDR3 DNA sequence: TGTGCCAGCTCACTGGGGGCGCAAACCGGGGAGCTGTTTTTT. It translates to CASSLGAQTGELFF.

CDR3 amino acids: CASSYSTGAGYTF. CDR3 nucleotide sequence: TGTGCCAGCAGTTACTCGACAGGGGCTGGCTACACCTTC. The J gene is TRBJ1-2, the V gene TRBV6-5, with 8 bases aligning to TRBD1. The germline gives CDR1 MNHEY, CDR2 SVGAGI. CDR3 size: 13 residues. Unmatched junction bases numbered 1, after V lost 0 bases and J lost 7 bases.

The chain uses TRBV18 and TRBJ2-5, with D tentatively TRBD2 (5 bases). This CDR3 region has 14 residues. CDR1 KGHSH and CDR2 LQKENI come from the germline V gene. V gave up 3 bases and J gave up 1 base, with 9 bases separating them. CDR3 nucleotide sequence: TGTGCCAGCTCACCCGAGGGCGGCCAAGAGACCCAGTACTTC. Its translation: CASSPEGGQETQYF.

The CDR3 DNA reads as TGTGCCAGCAGCTACCGGACAGGGGCCAGCACAGATACGCAGTATTTT. Protein product: CASSYRTGASTDTQYF. The V call is TRBV7-3, the J call TRBJ2-3; TRBD1 agrees at 9 bases. CDR1 and CDR2 (germline): SGHTA, FQGTGA. V gave up 4 bases and J gave up 0 bases; unmatched junction bases: 5. The CDR3 consists of 16 residues.

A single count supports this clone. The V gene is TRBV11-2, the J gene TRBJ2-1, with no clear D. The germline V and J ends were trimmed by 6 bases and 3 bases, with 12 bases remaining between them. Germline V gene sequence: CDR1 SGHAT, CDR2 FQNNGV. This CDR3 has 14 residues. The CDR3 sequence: CASRLDGFYNEQFF. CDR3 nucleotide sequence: TGTGCCAGCAGACTCGACGGGTTCTACAATGAGCAGTTCTTC.

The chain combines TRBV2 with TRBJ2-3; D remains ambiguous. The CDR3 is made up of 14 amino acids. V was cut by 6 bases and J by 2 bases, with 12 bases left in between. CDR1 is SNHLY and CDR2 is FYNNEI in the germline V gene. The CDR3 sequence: CASRTDSNTDTQYF. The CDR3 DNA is TGTGCCAGCAGGACCGACTCGAACACAGATACGCAGTATTTT.

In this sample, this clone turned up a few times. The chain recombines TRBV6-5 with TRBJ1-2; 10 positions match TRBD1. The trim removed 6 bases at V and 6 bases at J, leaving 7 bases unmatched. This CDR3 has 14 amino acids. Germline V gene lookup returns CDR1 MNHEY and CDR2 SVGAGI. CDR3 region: CASSGGTGDDGYTF. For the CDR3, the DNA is TGTGCCAGCAGCGGAGGGACAGGGGACGATGGCTACACCTTC.

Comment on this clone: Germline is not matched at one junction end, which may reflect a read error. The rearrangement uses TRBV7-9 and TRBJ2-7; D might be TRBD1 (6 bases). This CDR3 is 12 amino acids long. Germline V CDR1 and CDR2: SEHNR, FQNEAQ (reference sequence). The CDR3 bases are TGTGCCAGCAGCTTAGAGGCCAGGGGAATACACTTC. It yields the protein CASSLEARGIHF.